These 2 T cell receptor beta chains were all obtained from the same sample, sequenced in a study of post-analysis software for immune sequencing data. Study-wide results and caveats: Five or six TRBV segments were significantly more frequent in patients than in controls. TRBV5-6, TRBV5-1 and TRBV20-1 were among these segments.

Carried by the TCR beta cDNA libraries were unique molecular identifiers. TCRdb analysed the PCR reads with MiXCR anew, one entry per CDR3 protein. The table shows about 820,000 distinct CDR3 sequences, with under 70% occurring only once. No antigens are known for them. Sequencing input: blood. The source of these receptors is a girl under 18 with multiple sclerosis.

The gene calls are TRBV7-6 and TRBJ2-3; maybe TRBD2 (6 bases). Germline V gives CDR1 SGHVS, CDR2 FNYEAQ. V was trimmed by 4 bases and J by 2 bases, leaving 34 bases between them. The length of the CDR3 is 22 residues. In nucleotides, the CDR3 is TGTGCCAGCAGCTCCCCCAAACAGAGGGACTTCGAACCCATTACTAACACAGATACGCAGTATTTT. This sequence encodes CASSSPKQRDFEPITNTDTQYF.

This clonotype appeared a few times. The V and J genes are TRBV7-3 and TRBJ2-3; 11 bases line up with TRBD2. V gave up 4 bases and J gave up 5 bases; unmatched junction bases: 5. There are 15 residues in the CDR3. Germline V gene lookup returns CDR1 SGHTA and CDR2 FQGTGA. CDR3 in amino acids: CASSYTSGSRDTQYF. The CDR3 bases are TGTGCCAGCAGCTACACTAGCGGGAGTCGAGATACGCAGTATTTT.